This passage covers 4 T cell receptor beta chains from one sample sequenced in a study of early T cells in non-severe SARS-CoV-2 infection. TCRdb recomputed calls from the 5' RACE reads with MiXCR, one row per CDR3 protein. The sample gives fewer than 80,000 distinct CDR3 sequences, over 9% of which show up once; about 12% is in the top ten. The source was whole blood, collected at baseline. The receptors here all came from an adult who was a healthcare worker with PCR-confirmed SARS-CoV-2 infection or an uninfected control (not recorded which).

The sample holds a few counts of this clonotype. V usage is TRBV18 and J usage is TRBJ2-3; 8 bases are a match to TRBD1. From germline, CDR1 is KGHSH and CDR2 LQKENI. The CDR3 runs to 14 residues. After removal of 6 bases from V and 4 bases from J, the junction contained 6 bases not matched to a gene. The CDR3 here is CASSPGGVADTQYF. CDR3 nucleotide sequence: TGTGCCAGCTCCCCAGGGGGCGTCGCAGATACGCAGTATTTT.

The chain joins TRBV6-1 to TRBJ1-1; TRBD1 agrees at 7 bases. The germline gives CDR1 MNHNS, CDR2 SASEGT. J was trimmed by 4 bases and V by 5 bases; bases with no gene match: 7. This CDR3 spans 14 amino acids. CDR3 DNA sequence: TGTGCCAGCAGTCTGGGGAGGGGGCTCACTGAAGCTTTCTTT. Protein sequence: CASSLGRGLTEAFF.

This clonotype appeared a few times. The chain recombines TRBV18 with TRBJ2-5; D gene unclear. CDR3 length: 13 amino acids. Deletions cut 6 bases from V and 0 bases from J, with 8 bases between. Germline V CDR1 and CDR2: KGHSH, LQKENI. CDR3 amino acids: CASSSADQETQYF. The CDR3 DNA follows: TGTGCCAGCTCCTCTGCGGACCAAGAGACCCAGTACTTC. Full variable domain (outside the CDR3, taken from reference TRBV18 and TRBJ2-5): NAGVMQNPRHLVRRRGQEARLRCSPMKGHSHVYWYRQLPEEGLKFMVYLQKENIIDESGMPKERFSAEFPKEGPSILRIQQVVRGDSAAYFCASSSADQETQYFGPGTRLLVL.

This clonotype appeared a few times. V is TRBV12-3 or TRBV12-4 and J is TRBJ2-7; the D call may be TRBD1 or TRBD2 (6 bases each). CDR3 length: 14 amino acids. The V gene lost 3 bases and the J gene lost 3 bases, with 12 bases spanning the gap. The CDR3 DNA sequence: TGTGCCAGCAGTTTGCGGGACACCTACTACGAGCAGTACTTC. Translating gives CASSLRDTYYEQYF.